Below, 2 T cell receptor beta chains from the same sample are listed, as sequenced in a study of cytomegalovirus exposure and HLA in healthy donors. Primers: 60 Vbeta forward and 13 Jbeta reverse. Sequencing used immunoSEQ multiplex PCR; TCRdb keeps in-frame clones, though not all of them. In the table there are about 110,000 clones, over 65% of which are singletons. The specimen was PBMCs. The receptors shown here come from a man aged 25 to 40 in good health and CMV-seropositive.

The count of this clone is one. The J gene is TRBJ2-7, the V gene TRBV5-6; TRBD2 is a possible D gene (6 bases). Trimming took off 6 bases at V and 7 bases at J, with 23 bases between the two ends. The CDR3 consists of 15 residues. Germline V CDR1 and CDR2: SGHDT, YYEEEE. CDR3 nucleotides: TGTGCCAGCACATTTTGGGAGACTACCGCGGGGGAGCAGTACTTC. Its protein product is CASTFWETTAGEQYF. The full variable domain, in which reference TRBV5-6 and TRBJ2-7 provide the parts outside the CDR3, is DAGVTQSPTHLIKTRGQQVTLRCSPKSGHDTVSWYQQALGQGPQFIFQYYEEEERQRGNFPDRFSGHQFPNYSSELNVNALLLGDSALYLCASTFWETTAGEQYFGPGTRLTVT.

V is TRBV19 and J is TRBJ1-5, with TRBD1 identical over 8 bases. Germline-derived CDR1 and CDR2 are LNHDA and SQIVND (reference sequence). The CDR3 has 15 amino acids. V lost 6 bases to trimming and J lost 2 bases; unmatched junction nucleotides: 6. The DNA for the CDR3 is TGTGCCAGTAGGCTGACAGGGGAGGGCAATCAGCCCCAGCATTTT. It translates to CASRLTGEGNQPQHF.